The 20 T cell receptor beta chains given below trace back to one sample, sequenced in a study of response to subunit inactivated influenza vaccine. Each CDR3 protein gets one entry after TCRdb re-called the RT-PCR reads with MiXCR. The repertoire holds about 540,000 distinct CDR3 sequences, with less than 25% as singletons. The sample also formed part of further work on T cells expressing NK-cell markers. That source adds: UMIs accompanied the 5'RACE template switching by which TCR beta cDNA was made.

The sample here was CD4+ T cells sorted from PBMCs, taken roughly 12 days after vaccination. The receptors shown here come from a man between 45 and 60 years old who received an inactivated influenza vaccine.

The table lists this clonotype with a few counts. An end of the junction does not agree with germline; a read error may underlie this. The chain couples TRBV7-9 to TRBJ2-7, with a tentative D call TRBD1 (6 bases). This CDR3 is 12 amino acids long. The germline V gene has CDR1 SEHNR and CDR2 FQNEAQ (reference sequence). DNA of the CDR3: TGTGCCAGCAGTACCTCCGGGACACGCCAACACTTC. This encodes CASSTSGTRQHF.

The V and J genes are TRBV5-1 and TRBJ2-6; D not resolved. The CDR3 length is 16 residues. Germline-derived CDR1 and CDR2 are SGHRS and YFSETQ. Trimming left V 0 bases short and J 1 base short, with 8 bases between. The CDR3 bases are TGCGCCAGCAGCTTGGAGTCGCTGTCTGGGGCCAACGTCCTGACTTTC. Translation gives CASSLESLSGANVLTF.

The sample holds a few counts of this clonotype. V usage is TRBV5-1 and J usage is TRBJ1-4; D perhaps matches TRBD1 (5 bases). This CDR3 is built from 16 residues. Germline loops: CDR1 SGHRS, CDR2 YFSETQ. V shed 3 bases and J shed 7 bases, with 19 bases lying between them. The CDR3 DNA follows: TGCGCCAGCAGCTCAAACGGGGGAATGGACGGTGAAAAACTGTTTTTT. It yields the protein CASSSNGGMDGEKLFF.

The chain uses TRBV4-1 and TRBJ2-1; D could derive from TRBD1 or TRBD2 (5 bases each). The germline gives CDR1 MGHRA, CDR2 YSYEKL. V lost 3 bases and J 0 bases, leaving 6 bases between the germline ends. CDR3 length: 14 amino acids. In DNA, the CDR3 is TGCGCCAGCAGCCAGGGACCCTCCTACAATGAGCAGTTCTTC. It specifies CASSQGPSYNEQFF.

This chain connects TRBV30 to TRBJ1-2, with D hard to call. CDR3 length equals 13 residues. The germline V gene has CDR1 GTSNPN and CDR2 SVGIG (reference sequence). Trimming took 2 bases from V and 4 from J, leaving 11 bases between them. In DNA, the CDR3 is TGTGCCTGGAGTCTAGGGTTTTCCTATGGCTACACCTTC. Translated: CAWSLGFSYGYTF.

The V gene is TRBV28, the J gene TRBJ2-1, with D perhaps given as TRBD1 or TRBD2 (5 bases each). Trimming removed 7 bases at V and 1 base at J, with 14 bases between. The germline V gene has CDR1 MDHEN and CDR2 SYDVKM. This CDR3 has 15 residues. CDR3 in amino acids: CASTDLGGSYNEQFF. The CDR3 DNA reads TGTGCCAGCACCGACCTTGGGGGTTCCTACAATGAGCAGTTCTTC.

This clonotype has just a few counts. The CDR3 sequence: CASTPGTGPYEQYF. Here the CDR3 DNA reads TGTGCCAGCACCCCCGGGACAGGGCCCTACGAGCAGTACTTC. The J gene is TRBJ2-7, the V gene TRBV7-9; 9 nucleotides align to TRBD1. The V segment lost 7 bases and the J segment 2 bases; nucleotides outside the gene matches: 6. This CDR3 has 14 amino acids. Per the germline V gene, CDR1 is SEHNR and CDR2 is FQNEAQ (reference sequence). Together with reference TRBV7-9 and TRBJ2-7, the CDR3 gives the full variable domain: DTGVSQNPRHKITKRGQNVTFRCDPISEHNRLYWYRQTLGQGPEFLTYFQNEAQLEKSRLLSDRFSAERPKGSFSTLEIQRTEQGDSAMYLCASTPGTGPYEQYFGPGTRLTVT.

V is TRBV5-6 and J is TRBJ2-7, with 13 bases lining up with TRBD2. J lost 4 bases, V lost 4 bases, and 8 bases had no gene match. This CDR3 has 16 residues. Germline CDR1 reads SGHDT; CDR2 reads YYEEEE. Written as DNA, the CDR3 is TGTGCCAGCAGCGGGGCCCGGACTAGCGGGAGTTACGAGCAGTACTTC. This codes for CASSGARTSGSYEQYF. Full variable domain (outside the CDR3, taken from reference TRBV5-6 and TRBJ2-7): DAGVTQSPTHLIKTRGQQVTLRCSPKSGHDTVSWYQQALGQGPQFIFQYYEEEERQRGNFPDRFSGHQFPNYSSELNVNALLLGDSALYLCASSGARTSGSYEQYFGPGTRLTVT.

The V gene is TRBV5-1, the J gene TRBJ2-7; 12 positions agree with TRBD2. This CDR3 comprises 17 residues. The germline V gene encodes CDR1 SGHRS and CDR2 YFSETQ. V lost 0 bases, J lost 2 bases, and 6 bases stayed unmatched. The CDR3 reads CASSLAVSSGRAYEQYF. The CDR3 nucleotides are TGCGCCAGCAGCTTGGCCGTGTCTAGCGGGAGGGCCTACGAGCAGTACTTC.

This clonotype was found a few times. V and J are TRBV20-1 and TRBJ2-7, with D perhaps TRBD2 (6 bases). V gave up 6 bases and J gave up 5 bases, with 14 bases separating them. The CDR3 is made up of 12 amino acids. The V gene's germline CDR1 is DFQATT and CDR2 SNEGSKA (reference sequence). CDR3 coding DNA: TGCAGTGCGGGGTCAACGGGAGACGAGCAGTACTTC. This encodes CSAGSTGDEQYF.

The CDR3 bases are TGCGCCAGCAGCTTGGTGGCCGGGGACGTCCTGACTTTC. Amino acid sequence: CASSLVAGDVLTF. J is TRBJ2-6 and V is TRBV5-1; tentatively, D is TRBD2 (5 bases). The CDR3 length is 13 residues. V shed 0 bases and J shed 11 bases, with 9 bases lying between them. Germline lookup yields CDR1 SGHRS and CDR2 YFSETQ. Filled out from reference TRBV5-1 and TRBJ2-6, the complete variable domain reads KAGVTQTPRYLIKTRGQQVTLSCSPISGHRSVSWYQQTPGQGLQFLFEYFSETQRNKGNFPGRFSGRQFSNSRSEMNVSTLELGDSALYLCASSLVAGDVLTFGAGSRLTVL.

This clonotype was counted only a few times. The chain uses TRBV20-1 and TRBJ2-1; TRBD2 matches 9 bases. The germline V gene encodes CDR1 DFQATT and CDR2 SNEGSKA (reference sequence). V lost 4 bases and J lost 4; bases outside the gene matches: 2. The CDR3 loop spans 13 amino acids. This CDR3 reads CSATSGAYNEQFF. In nucleotides, the CDR3 is TGCAGTGCTACTAGCGGGGCGTACAATGAGCAGTTCTTC.

This clonotype was observed at least ten times. The V call is TRBV11-2, the J call TRBJ2-1; 9 nucleotides line up with TRBD2. Germline CDR1 is SGHAT and CDR2 is FQNNGV. There are 18 residues in the CDR3. Germline trimming cut 1 base from V and 7 bases from J; bases unmatched to any gene: 14. CDR3 in amino acids: CASSLGWVRGRAGNEQFF. DNA for the CDR3: TGTGCCAGCAGCTTAGGTTGGGTTCGCGGGAGGGCCGGAAATGAGCAGTTCTTC. Full variable domain (missing parts from reference TRBV11-2 and TRBJ2-1): EAGVAQSPRYKIIEKRQSVAFWCNPISGHATLYWYQQILGQGPKLLIQFQNNGVVDDSQLPKDRFSAERLKGVDSTLKIQPAKLEDSAVYLCASSLGWVRGRAGNEQFFGPGTRLTVL.

Written as DNA, the CDR3 is TGTGCCATCAGTGAGGCGGCAGGGACCAGCACAGATACGCAGTATTTT. Its protein product is CAISEAAGTSTDTQYF. This chain connects TRBV10-3 to TRBJ2-3; tentatively, D is TRBD1 or TRBD2 (5 bases each). The CDR3 is 16 amino acids. Germline CDR1 ENHRY, CDR2 SYGVKD. V was trimmed by 2 bases and J by 0 bases, leaving 12 bases between them.

The chain combines TRBV28 with TRBJ1-2, with 10 nucleotides matching TRBD1. Trimming took 3 bases from V and 6 from J; bases not matched to a gene: 10. The CDR3 has 16 residues. Germline CDR1 reads MDHEN; CDR2 reads SYDVKM. The CDR3 sequence: CASSLVGTGVWHGYTF. CDR3 bases: TGTGCCAGCAGTTTGGTGGGGACAGGGGTATGGCATGGCTACACCTTC.

The gene calls are TRBV14 and TRBJ2-7, with TRBD2 identical over 9 bases. This CDR3 spans 16 amino acids. Per germline, CDR1 SGHDN and CDR2 FVKESK. Trimming cost V 0 bases and J 0 bases; bases outside gene matches: 3. Here the CDR3 reads CASSQDSGSYSYEQYF. DNA of the CDR3: TGTGCCAGCAGCCAAGATAGCGGGAGCTACTCCTACGAGCAGTACTTC.

This chain uses TRBV7-2 with TRBJ2-1; 9 positions agree with TRBD2. Looked up from germline, CDR1 is SGHTA and CDR2 is FQGNSA. This CDR3 comprises 15 residues. V was clipped by 1 base and J by 8 bases; unmatched bases: 6. CDR3 sequence reads: CASSLDLAGLDEQFF. The CDR3 DNA reads as TGTGCCAGCAGCTTAGATCTAGCGGGACTCGATGAGCAGTTCTTC. Full variable domain (remainder filled in from reference TRBV7-2 and TRBJ2-1): GAGVSQSPSNKVTEKGKDVELRCDPISGHTALYWYRQSLGQGLEFLIYFQGNSAPDKSGLPSDRFSAERTGGSVSTLTIQRTQQEDSAVYLCASSLDLAGLDEQFFGPGTRLTVL.

The table lists this clonotype with many counts. This chain uses TRBV12-3 or TRBV12-4 with TRBJ2-2, with TRBD2 matching over 7 bases. The trim removed 6 bases at V and 7 bases at J, leaving 8 bases unmatched. This CDR3 spans 14 amino acids. The CDR3: CASRKAGAVGELFF. The CDR3 nucleotides read TGTGCCAGCAGGAAGGCGGGAGCCGTCGGGGAGCTGTTTTTT.

This clonotype was picked up a small number of times. This chain joins TRBV20-1 and TRBJ2-7; 8 nucleotides align to TRBD1. This CDR3 has 12 residues. CDR1 and CDR2 from the germline V gene are DFQATT and SNEGSKA (reference sequence). Unmatched junction bases numbered 0, after V lost 5 bases and J lost 0 bases. CDR3 nucleotides: TGCAGTGCTGGGACAGGCTCCTACGAGCAGTACTTC. Translated, it gives CSAGTGSYEQYF.

The chain recombines TRBV7-8 with TRBJ2-5, with a weak D call TRBD1 (6 bases). This CDR3 spans 15 amino acids. CDR1 is SGHVS and CDR2 is FQNEAQ in the germline V gene. Trimming shortened V by 5 bases and J by 7 bases, and 20 bases separated the two germline ends. CDR3 DNA: TGTGCCAGCAGCCCCCTCTGGGGGAAAGGGGGGACCCAGTACTTC. Translation gives CASSPLWGKGGTQYF.